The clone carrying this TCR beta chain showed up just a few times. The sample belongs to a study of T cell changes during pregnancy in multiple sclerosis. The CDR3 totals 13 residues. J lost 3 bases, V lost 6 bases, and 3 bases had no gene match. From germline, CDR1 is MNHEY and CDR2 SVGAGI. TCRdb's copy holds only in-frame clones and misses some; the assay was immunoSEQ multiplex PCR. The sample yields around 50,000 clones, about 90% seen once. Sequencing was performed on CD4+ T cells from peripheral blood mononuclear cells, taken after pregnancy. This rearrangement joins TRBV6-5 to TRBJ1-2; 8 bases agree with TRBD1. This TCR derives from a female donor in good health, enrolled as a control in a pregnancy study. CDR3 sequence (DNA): TGTGCCAGCAGCCAGGACAGGGACTATGGCTACACCTTC. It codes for CASSQDRDYGYTF.